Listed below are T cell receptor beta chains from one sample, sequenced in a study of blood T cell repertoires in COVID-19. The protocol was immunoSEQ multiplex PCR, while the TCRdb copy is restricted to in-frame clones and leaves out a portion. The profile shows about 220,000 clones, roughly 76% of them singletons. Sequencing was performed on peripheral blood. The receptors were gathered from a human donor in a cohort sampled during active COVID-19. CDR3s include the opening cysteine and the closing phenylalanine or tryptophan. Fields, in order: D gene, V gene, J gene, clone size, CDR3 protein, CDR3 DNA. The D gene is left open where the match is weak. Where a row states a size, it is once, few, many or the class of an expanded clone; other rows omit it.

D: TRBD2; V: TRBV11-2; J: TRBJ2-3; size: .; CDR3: CASSLDLGTSGKTDTQYF; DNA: TGTGCCAGCAGCTTAGACCTGGGGACTAGCGGGAAAACAGATACGCAGTATTTT
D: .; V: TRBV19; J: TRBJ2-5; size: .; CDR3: CASSKTTVLETQYF; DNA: TGTGCCAGTAGTAAAACGACAGTCCTGGAGACCCAGTACTTC
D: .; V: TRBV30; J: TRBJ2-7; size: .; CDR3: CACNSPGQSSYEQYF; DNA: TGTGCCTGCAACTCACCAGGACAAAGCTCCTACGAGCAGTACTTC
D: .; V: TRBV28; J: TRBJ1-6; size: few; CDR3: CASSFTGKNSPLHF; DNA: TGTGCCAGCAGTTTCACAGGGAAGAATTCACCCCTCCACTTT
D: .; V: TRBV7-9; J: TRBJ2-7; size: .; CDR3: CASSLSGVDLEQYF; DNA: TGTGCCAGCAGCTTGTCGGGAGTAGATCTCGAGCAGTACTTC
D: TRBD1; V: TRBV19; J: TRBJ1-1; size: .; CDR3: CASSAPGQRVTHTEAFF; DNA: TGTGCCAGTAGCGCCCCGGGACAGCGGGTTACCCACACTGAAGCTTTCTTT
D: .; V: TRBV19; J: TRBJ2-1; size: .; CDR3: CASSSTGSLYNEQFF; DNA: TGTGCCAGTAGTTCCACCGGGAGCCTCTACAATGAGCAGTTCTTC
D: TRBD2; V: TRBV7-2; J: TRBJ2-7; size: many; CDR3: CASSLGGLAGVIGYEQYF; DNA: TGTGCCAGCAGCTTAGGGGGTCTAGCGGGAGTCATCGGCTACGAGCAGTACTTC
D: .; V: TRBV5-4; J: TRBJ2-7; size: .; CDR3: CASSFGHSYEQYF; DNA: TGTGCCAGCAGCTTCGGACATAGCTACGAGCAGTACTTC
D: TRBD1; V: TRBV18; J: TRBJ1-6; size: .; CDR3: CASSPSLDRVNSPLHF; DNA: TGTGCCAGCTCACCCTCTCTCGACAGGGTGAATTCACCCCTCCACTTT
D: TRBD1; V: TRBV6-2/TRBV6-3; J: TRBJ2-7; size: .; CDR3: CASSQDRVSNEQYF; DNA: TGTGCCAGCAGCCAGGACAGGGTGTCTAACGAGCAGTACTTC
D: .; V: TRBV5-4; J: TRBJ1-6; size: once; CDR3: CASSSTATNSPLHF; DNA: TGTGCCAGCAGCTCCACTGCCACCAATTCACCCCTCCACTTT
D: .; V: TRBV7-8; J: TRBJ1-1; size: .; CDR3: CASSPSELSTEAFF; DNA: TGTGCCAGCAGCCCTAGTGAGTTGAGCACTGAAGCTTTCTTT
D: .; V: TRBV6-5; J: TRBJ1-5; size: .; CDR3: CASRRLIHSNQPQHF; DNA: TGTGCCAGCAGGCGACTGATTCATAGCAATCAGCCCCAGCATTTT
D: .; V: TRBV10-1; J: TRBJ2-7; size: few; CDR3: CASGEQASYEQYF; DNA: TGCGCCAGCGGGGAGCAGGCCTCCTACGAGCAGTACTTC
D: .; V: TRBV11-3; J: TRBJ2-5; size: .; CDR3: CASSPHGGRGQETQYF; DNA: TGTGCCAGCAGCCCTCACGGGGGGCGCGGGCAAGAGACCCAGTACTTC